The source of this TCR beta chain is a study of shared clonotypes between healthy human individuals. Assay used: immunoSEQ multiplex PCR; TCRdb lists only in-frame clones, some missing. The top ten clones hold 12% of a sample with over 400,000 clones, around 80% of them seen once. The source is a woman in her thirties or forties in good health. Some clones in this sample may be carry-over from other donors' samples. The sample consisted of PBMCs.

The DNA of the CDR3 is TGTGCCAGCAGCTTACCAGCAGACTACACCGGGGAGCTGTTTTTT. Translation gives CASSLPADYTGELFF. V and J are TRBV7-2 and TRBJ2-2; D remains ambiguous. Germline lookup yields CDR1 SGHTA and CDR2 FQGNSA. The V gene lost 2 bases and the J gene lost 3 bases, with 10 bases spanning the gap. The CDR3 extends over 15 amino acids.